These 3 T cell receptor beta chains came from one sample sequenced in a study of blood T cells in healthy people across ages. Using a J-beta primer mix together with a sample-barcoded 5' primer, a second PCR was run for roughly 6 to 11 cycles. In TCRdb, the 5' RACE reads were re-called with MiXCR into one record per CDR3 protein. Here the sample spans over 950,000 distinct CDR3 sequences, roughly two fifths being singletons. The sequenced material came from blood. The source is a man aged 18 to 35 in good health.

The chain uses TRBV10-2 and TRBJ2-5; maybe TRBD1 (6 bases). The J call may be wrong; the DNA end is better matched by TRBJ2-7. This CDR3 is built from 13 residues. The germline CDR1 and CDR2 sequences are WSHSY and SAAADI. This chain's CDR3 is CASSGSRGAEQYF. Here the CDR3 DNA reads TGCGCCAGCAGTGGGTCCAGGGGAGCCGAGCAGTACTTC.

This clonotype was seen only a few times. CDR3 DNA: TGTGCCAGCAGTTTGTCCACAGGGGGCAGCGGAGATACGCAGTATTTT. As protein: CASSLSTGGSGDTQYF. The rearrangement uses TRBV12-3 or TRBV12-4 and TRBJ2-3; TRBD1 agrees at 9 bases. The V gene end was trimmed by 3 bases and the J gene end by 5 bases; junction bases not matched to a gene: 9. The CDR3 totals 16 residues.

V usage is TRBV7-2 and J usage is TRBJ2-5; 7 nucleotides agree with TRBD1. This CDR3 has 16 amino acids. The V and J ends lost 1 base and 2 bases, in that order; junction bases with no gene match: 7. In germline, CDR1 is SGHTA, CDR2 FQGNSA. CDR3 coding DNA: TGTGCCAGCAGCTTAGTTGTGACAGGGTGGCAAGAGACCCAGTACTTC. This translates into CASSLVVTGWQETQYF.